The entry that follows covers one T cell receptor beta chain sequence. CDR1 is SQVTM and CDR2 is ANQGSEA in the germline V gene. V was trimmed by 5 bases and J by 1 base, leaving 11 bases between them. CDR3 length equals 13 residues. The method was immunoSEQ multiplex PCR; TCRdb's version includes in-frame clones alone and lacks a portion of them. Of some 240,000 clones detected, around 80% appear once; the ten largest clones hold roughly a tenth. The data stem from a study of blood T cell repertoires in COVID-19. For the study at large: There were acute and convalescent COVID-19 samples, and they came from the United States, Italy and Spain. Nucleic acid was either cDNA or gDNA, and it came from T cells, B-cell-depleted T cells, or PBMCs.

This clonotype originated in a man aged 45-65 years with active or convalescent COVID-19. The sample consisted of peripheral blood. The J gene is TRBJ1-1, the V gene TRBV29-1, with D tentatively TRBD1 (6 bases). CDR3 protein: CSVYNRENTEAFF. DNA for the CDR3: TGCAGCGTTTACAACAGGGAGAACACTGAAGCTTTCTTT.